The entry that follows covers one T cell receptor (beta chain) sequence. Its specificity is not known. The sample originates from a study of cytomegalovirus exposure and HLA in healthy donors. Amplification used 60 Vbeta primers and 13 Jbeta primers. The method was immunoSEQ multiplex PCR; TCRdb's version includes in-frame clones alone and lacks a portion of them. The table has some 130,000 clones, about 9.1% seen once. At collection, donors were nominally healthy, but unrecorded immune exposures were probable. Study-level findings and limits: The study put 150 to 200 TCR beta chains on its list as cytomegalovirus-associated. Among TCR beta chains of equal frequency, HLA-associated ones were more clonally expanded in a later analysis. Cytomegalovirus status, reportedly, was diagnosed with high specificity and sensitivity by the classifier.

The sample taken for sequencing was PBMCs. The TCR comes from a woman aged 40-49 years in good health and CMV-seropositive.

CDR3 in DNA: TGTGCCAGCAGCGTAGCGGTCCACGCCTACGAGCAGTACTTC. Its protein product is CASSVAVHAYEQYF. V is TRBV9 and J is TRBJ2-7; D unresolved. The germline V and J ends were trimmed by 0 bases and 2 bases, with 9 bases remaining between them. CDR1 and CDR2 (germline): SGDLS, YYNGEE. The CDR3 contains 14 residues.